These T cell receptor beta chains were read from a single sample in a study of T cells expressing NK-cell markers. No DNA is given; TCRdb re-called the 5' RACE reads and lists each CDR3 protein once. The listing records about 460,000 distinct CDR3 sequences. Sequencing used blood T cells: a sorted CD56 or NKG2C T cell subset, CD4+ or CD8+ T cells, or bulk PBMC T cells (not recorded which). Every receptor here comes from a woman between 45 and 60 years old in good health. Each CDR3 is given with its conserved first and last residue. The order of the fields is CDR3 length, J gene, V gene, CDR3 protein.

>18|TRBJ2-1|TRBV12-3/TRBV12-4
CASSFGTSGRRRGNEQFF
>17|TRBJ2-1|TRBV20-1
CSARRGLAGGPYNEQFF
>14|TRBJ1-1|TRBV5-5
CASSLVLMNTEAFF
>15|TRBJ2-5|TRBV14
CASSHRERWIETQYF
>15|TRBJ2-1|TRBV20-1
CSALPFTRGNNEQFF
>14|TRBJ2-1|TRBV29-1
CSVLGLASRPEQFF
>15|TRBJ2-1|TRBV5-1
CASSLARGADNEQFF
>13|TRBJ2-2|TRBV21-1
CASSKAETGELFF
>13|TRBJ2-1|TRBV2
CASSVLEYNEQFF
>14|TRBJ2-1|TRBV6-5
CASSYSGTLVEQFF
>14|TRBJ2-1|TRBV20-1
CSASAEVRDFEQFF
>17|TRBJ2-3|TRBV4-1
CASSQGRRGSSTDTQYF
>15|TRBJ2-3|TRBV6-2/TRBV6-3
CASSGLAGFTDTQYF
>13|TRBJ2-1|TRBV10-3
CAISEKTTDEQFF
>17|TRBJ2-3|TRBV4-1
CASSQRGREISTDTQYF
>13|TRBJ2-2|TRBV2
CASSARRHGELFF